This T cell receptor beta chain originates from a study of shared clonotypes between healthy human individuals. Profiling relied on immunoSEQ multiplex PCR, and the TCRdb table lists in-frame clones only, not all of them. The table records roughly 2.2 million clones, approximately 93% of them present only once. Study results and caveats: In a handful of donors, around 5.5% of naive CD4 clonotypes appeared in common.

On this clone: Its specificity is unknown.

There are 15 residues in the CDR3. V lost 3 bases and J 0 bases, leaving 12 bases between the germline ends. Germline V lookup: CDR1 SGHTA, CDR2 FQGNSA. The sequencing sample was made of naive CD4+ T cells from PBMCs. Subset of the sample: CD45RA+ positively selected. This clonotype was sampled from a man aged 18 to 29 in good health. Some clones in this sample may be carry-over from other donors' samples. The chain links TRBV7-2 to TRBJ2-7, with D possibly TRBD2 on 6 matching bases. CDR3 loop: CASSFGGSSSYEQYF. The CDR3, as DNA: TGTGCCAGCAGCTTTGGAGGGAGTAGCTCCTACGAGCAGTACTTC. Full variable domain (remainder filled in from reference TRBV7-2 and TRBJ2-7): GAGVSQSPSNKVTEKGKDVELRCDPISGHTALYWYRQSLGQGLEFLIYFQGNSAPDKSGLPSDRFSAERTGGSVSTLTIQRTQQEDSAVYLCASSFGGSSSYEQYFGPGTRLTVT.